This TCR beta chain was obtained from a study of cytotoxic CD8 clonotypes in ibrutinib-treated CLL. On the study more broadly: Patient counts were around 11 relapsed/refractory, approximately 15 treatment-naive and fewer than 18 IGHV unmutated.

Method: immunoSEQ multiplex PCR; TCRdb's copy keeps in-frame clones and lacks some. The sample includes approximately 130,000 clones, 84% seen only once; the top ten take 3% to 4%. The CDR3 sequence is 15 residues long. Per the germline V gene, CDR1 is MNHNY and CDR2 is SVGAGI (reference sequence). After removal of 5 bases from V and 5 bases from J, the junction contained 10 bases not matched to a gene. The TCR originated in a human donor with chronic lymphocytic leukemia. Sequencing was performed on PBMCs, taken after 24 months of ibrutinib treatment. The chain carries TRBV6-6 and TRBJ2-7; 9 bases are a match to TRBD1. The CDR3 nucleotides are TGTGCCAGCAGTCCTCTTACAGGGGGCCGCCACGAGCAGTACTTC. Its translation: CASSPLTGGRHEQYF.